Presented here are 6 T cell receptor beta chains from one specimen sequenced in a study of regulatory T cells in long-lasting Graves disease (dated by TCRdb to 2020 to 2022). The library was made by multiplex PCR. The run used an Illumina HiSeq 4000. To build TCR beta libraries, CDR3 regions were amplified by Arm-PCR using iRepertoire HTBI primers. The public reads were reprocessed in TCRdb via fastp at Q25 and MiXCR, keeping in-frame beta chains. A single entry per CDR3 protein holds the most common genes and DNA from its merged rows. The sample data list 600,000 to 800,000 distinct CDR3 sequences, and about 32% of these were observed just once. The top ten clonotypes cover under 50% of the sample. The time point label here, explained by the study, means: persistent/refractory GD, antithyroid drugs over 5 years with positive TRAb. RNA was extracted from PBMCs in TRIzol for both TCR sequencing and RNA sequencing.

Sequenced here: peripheral blood mononuclear cells (PBMCs), sampled when the disease was refractory, from a patient treated with antithyroid drugs. These receptors originate from a female donor with Graves disease.

This clonotype was observed a few times. DNA for the CDR3: TGCAGCGGGATACAGGGTGCCTATGGCTACACCTTC. Translated, it gives CSGIQGAYGYTF. The chain has TRBV29-1 and TRBJ1-2, with D possibly matching TRBD1 (6 bases). Looked up from germline, CDR1 is SQVTM and CDR2 is ANQGSEA. This CDR3 comprises 12 residues. Trimming left V 7 bases short and J 4 bases short, with 13 bases between.

In its sample, this clonotype was seen a few times. J is TRBJ2-7 and V is TRBV7-2; TRBD1 might be the D (5 bases). This CDR3 has 18 residues. The germline V and J ends were trimmed by 5 bases and 2 bases, with 25 bases remaining between them. Germline V gene data show CDR1 as SGHTA and CDR2 as FQGNSA. CDR3: CASSLYGQFRVGTYEQYF. The DNA of the CDR3 is TGTGCCAGCAGCCTATACGGACAATTTAGGGTAGGCACCTACGAGCAGTACTTC.

The V call is TRBV20-1, the J call TRBJ1-1; a possible D gene is TRBD1 (6 bases). The CDR3 consists of 14 residues. With 3 bases removed from V and 7 bases from J, the gap between germline ends came to 18 bases. In germline, CDR1 is DFQATT, CDR2 SNEGSKA (reference sequence). The CDR3 reads CSASPTRGGDEAFF. Here the CDR3 DNA reads TGCAGTGCTAGCCCCACCAGGGGAGGCGATGAAGCTTTCTTT.

This chain uses TRBV18 with TRBJ1-5; TRBD1 agrees at 8 bases. The CDR3 extends over 14 amino acids. The germline V gene has CDR1 KGHSH and CDR2 LQKENI. The junction had 9 bases not matched to a gene; V was cut back by 8 bases and J by 6 bases. The CDR3 coding sequence is TGTGCCAGCACCTCCACCGGGACAGGTCAGCCCCAGCATTTT. The encoded protein is CASTSTGTGQPQHF.

This clonotype was found a few times. This chain links TRBV7-3 with TRBJ1-2; D may be TRBD1 (6 bases). The CDR3 extends over 16 amino acids. The germline V gene encodes CDR1 SGHTA and CDR2 FQGTGA. Between the trimmed V and J ends, which lost 5 bases and 4 bases, there was a span of 20 bases. CDR3 sequence: CASSEGPPGVTYGYTF. The CDR3, as DNA: TGTGCCAGCAGCGAAGGCCCGCCAGGGGTAACCTATGGCTACACCTTC.

The chain is built from TRBV5-6 and TRBJ2-2, with D unclear. The germline V and J ends were trimmed by 3 bases and 0 bases, with 12 bases remaining between them. CDR1 is SGHDT and CDR2 is YYEEEE in the germline V gene. This CDR3 contains 16 residues. The CDR3 DNA reads TGTGCCAGCAGCTCCTACCGGGCCCCGAACACCGGGGAGCTGTTTTTT. Protein product: CASSSYRAPNTGELFF.